The next 23 T cell receptor beta chains were all read from a single sample in a study of blood T cell repertoires in COVID-19. Measured with immunoSEQ multiplex PCR; TCRdb has only the in-frame clones, and not every one. The sample lists 250,000 to 300,000 clones, around 89% occurring once. The sequenced sample was peripheral blood. The source is a woman aged 40-49 years who had recovered from COVID-19.

CDR3 coding DNA: TGCAGCGTTGCTGAAGGCGGGCAGTTCTTC. Translation gives CSVAEGGQFF. The rearrangement links TRBV29-1 to TRBJ2-1, with no clear D. Trimming took off 4 bases at V and 12 bases at J, with 10 bases between the two ends. CDR3 length: 10 amino acids. Germline V gene sequence: CDR1 SQVTM, CDR2 ANQGSEA.

With regard to this clone: This same CDR3 is encoded by further DNA sequences in the sample. The J gene is TRBJ2-5, the V gene TRBV5-1; TRBD1 is a possible D gene (6 bases). V was pared by 2 bases and J by 5 bases, with 10 bases between. The CDR3 totals 13 residues. The germline gives CDR1 SGHRS, CDR2 YFSETQ. The CDR3 is CASSFGGGETQYF. CDR3 coding DNA: TGCGCCAGCAGCTTTGGGGGCGGGGAGACCCAGTACTTC.

The rearrangement uses TRBV6-4 and TRBJ1-1, with D possibly matching TRBD1 (5 bases). CDR1 MRHNA and CDR2 SNTAGT come from the germline V gene. This CDR3 is built from 15 residues. V was cut by 3 bases and J by 0 bases, with 11 bases left in between. CDR3 nucleotides: TGTGCCAGCAGTGAGGGGCCCCGTATGAACACTGAAGCTTTCTTT. It is translated as CASSEGPRMNTEAFF.

To note about this clone: Without the conserved terminal phenylalanine or tryptophan, this CDR3 likely stems from a read error. Because the CDR3's place on the DNA is in doubt, the DNA is left out and the CDR3 is given as listed by TCRdb. The chain carries TRBV10-3 and TRBJ2-7; TRBD2, the table's D call, was not compared with the DNA. CDR1 is ENHRY and CDR2 is SYGVKD in the germline V gene. Including both end residues, the CDR3 is 11 amino acids long. Here the CDR3 reads CAISFGGDHQL.

The chain employs TRBV19 and TRBJ1-1; a weak D match, TRBD1 (5 bases). Germline-derived CDR1 and CDR2 are LNHDA and SQIVND (reference sequence). The V and J ends lost 0 bases and 5 bases respectively, with 13 bases between them. This CDR3 comprises 15 residues. CDR3 nucleotide sequence: TGTGCCAGTAGTATAGATGGAACGCGGGGGACTGAAGCTTTCTTT. It specifies CASSIDGTRGTEAFF.

This clone was seen only once. V usage is TRBV3-1 (or the pseudogene TRBV3-2) and J usage is TRBJ2-7, with D tentatively TRBD1 (5 bases). Looked up from germline, CDR1 is LGHDT and CDR2 is YNNKEL (reference sequence). V gave up 4 bases and J gave up 2 bases, with 9 bases separating them. The CDR3 runs to 13 residues. CDR3 nucleotides: TGTGCCAGCAGCCGACAGAGGACCTACGAGCAGTACTTC. It specifies CASSRQRTYEQYF.

This chain connects TRBV19 to TRBJ2-2; TRBD1 aligns across 11 bases. The CDR3 length is 14 residues. V lost 7 bases, J lost 5 bases, and 3 bases stayed unmatched. Germline V gene lookup returns CDR1 LNHDA and CDR2 SQIVND (reference sequence). CDR3 protein: CASMGTGGTGELFF. The CDR3 DNA follows: TGTGCCAGTATGGGGACAGGGGGGACCGGGGAGCTGTTTTTT.

The CDR3 DNA is TGTGCCAGCAGTGAAGGGGGGACAGGCAACTATGGCTACACCTTC. It translates to CASSEGGTGNYGYTF. This chain joins TRBV6-1 and TRBJ1-2; TRBD1 aligns across 8 bases. After removal of 1 base from V and 2 bases from J, the junction contained 3 bases not matched to a gene. Germline V lookup: CDR1 MNHNS, CDR2 SASEGT. This CDR3 is built from 15 residues.

V is TRBV6-5 and J is TRBJ2-1; weak D call: TRBD1 (6 bases). The CDR3 covers 11 residues. Germline V gene lookup returns CDR1 MNHEY and CDR2 SVGAGI. The V gene lost 6 bases and the J gene lost 10 bases, with 10 bases spanning the gap. In nucleotides, the CDR3 is TGTGCCAGCAGCACAGGGTTGGAGCAGTTCTTC. This encodes CASSTGLEQFF.

This clone showed up just once. The chain recombines TRBV11-3 with TRBJ2-5; 9 bases are a match to TRBD2. In germline, CDR1 is SGHNT, CDR2 YENEEA. This CDR3 contains 16 residues. V was clipped by 5 bases and J by 5 bases; unmatched bases: 12. CDR3 region: CASSPDTLAGAETQYF. The CDR3 region has the DNA TGTGCCAGCAGCCCTGACACATTAGCGGGAGCGGAGACCCAGTACTTC.

The chain uses TRBV2 and TRBJ1-5; D is perhaps TRBD1 (6 bases). The CDR3 totals 15 residues. Germline values: CDR1 SNHLY, CDR2 FYNNEI. V lost 7 bases to trimming and J lost 1 base, with 14 bases between them. This CDR3 is CASTTGQPSNQPQHF. In DNA, the CDR3 is TGTGCCAGCACCACCGGACAGCCCAGCAATCAGCCCCAGCATTTT.

This chain uses TRBV3-1 (or the pseudogene TRBV3-2) with TRBJ1-4; weak D call: TRBD1 (6 bases). CDR3 length equals 19 residues. Deletions cut 4 bases from V and 0 bases from J, with 21 bases between. Germline assignment: CDR1 LGHDT and CDR2 YNNKEL (reference sequence). The CDR3 sequence is CASSPHGPEGVATNEKLFF. For the CDR3, the DNA is TGTGCCAGCAGCCCCCATGGTCCCGAGGGGGTGGCAACTAATGAAAAACTGTTTTTT.

This clone has just one count. Other DNA sequences in this specimen translate into the identical CDR3. The CDR3 DNA follows: TGCGCCAGCAGTGAAGGGGGCGAGCAGTACGTC. It encodes CASSEGGEQYV. The V gene is TRBV10-2, the J gene TRBJ2-7; possibly TRBD1 for D (6 bases). The CDR3 spans 11 residues. V shed 3 bases and J shed 6 bases, with 6 bases lying between them. Germline V gene data show CDR1 as WSHSY and CDR2 as SAAADI.

The chain employs TRBV2 and TRBJ1-3; TRBD1 agrees at 12 bases. The CDR3 extends over 17 amino acids. V shed 6 bases and J 0 bases; nucleotides not matched to a gene: 6. Germline CDR1 is SNHLY and CDR2 is FYNNEI. The CDR3 region is CASSAGTGGLSGNTIYF. The CDR3 DNA is TGTGCCAGCAGCGCCGGGACAGGGGGCCTCTCTGGAAACACCATATATTTT.

The CDR3, as DNA: TGTGCCATCACCACCGGGACTTTCCACGAGCAGTACTTC. Its protein product is CAITTGTFHEQYF. The rearrangement uses TRBV10-3 and TRBJ2-7; the D gene is possibly TRBD2 (6 bases). V was shortened by 7 bases and J by 5 bases, with 15 bases between the two germline ends. Germline loops: CDR1 ENHRY, CDR2 SYGVKD. The CDR3 sequence is 13 residues long.

The chain is built from TRBV9 and TRBJ2-3; 14 bases map to TRBD2. There are 16 residues in the CDR3. The J segment lost 2 bases and the V segment lost 3 bases, leaving 2 bases of the junction unmatched. Germline CDR1 and CDR2: SGDLS and YYNGEE. CDR3 nucleotides: TGTGCCAGCAGCGAGGGACTAGCGGGAGTCACAGATACGCAGTATTTT. Amino acid sequence: CASSEGLAGVTDTQYF.

This chain joins TRBV6-5 and TRBJ1-2, with D possibly TRBD1 on 6 matching bases. Germline V gene sequence: CDR1 MNHEY, CDR2 SVGAGI. The CDR3 covers 13 residues. Trimming cost V 6 bases and J 1 base, with 9 bases left between them. CDR3 DNA: TGTGCCAGCAGGGACAGCCTTAACTATGGCTACACCTTC. Encoded protein: CASRDSLNYGYTF.

The chain carries TRBV7-9 and TRBJ2-2, with TRBD2 matching 7 bases. V shed 3 bases and J 5 bases; nucleotides not matched to a gene: 6. The CDR3 extends over 15 amino acids. Looked up from germline, CDR1 is SEHNR and CDR2 is FQNEAQ (reference sequence). For the CDR3, the DNA is TGTGCCAGCAGCTTTGCGGGAGTGAGGACCGGGGAGCTGTTTTTT. It yields the protein CASSFAGVRTGELFF.

A single count supports this clone. The J gene is TRBJ2-1, the V gene TRBV18, with D maybe TRBD2 (5 bases). CDR3 length: 12 amino acids. CDR1 and CDR2 from the germline V gene are KGHSH and LQKENI. Trimming removed 6 bases at V and 8 bases at J, with 11 bases between. CDR3 nucleotide sequence: TGTGCCAGCTCTCCCACCGGGGATGAGCAGTTCTTC. Amino acids: CASSPTGDEQFF.

V is TRBV6-5 and J is TRBJ1-4; 8 bases align to TRBD1. There are 14 residues in the CDR3. Trimming cost V 6 bases and J 3 bases; bases outside gene matches: 3. CDR1 is MNHEY and CDR2 is SVGAGI in the germline V gene. CDR3 protein: CASRAGGANEKLFF. The CDR3 DNA follows: TGTGCCAGCAGAGCAGGGGGCGCTAATGAAAAACTGTTTTTT.

V gene TRBV5-4 combines with J gene TRBJ1-4; D is undetermined. V lost 0 bases to trimming and J lost 8 bases, with 11 bases between them. The CDR3 has 14 amino acids. Germline V gene data show CDR1 as SGHNT and CDR2 as YYREEE (reference sequence). CDR3 DNA: TGTGCCAGCAGCTTGGACCCAGGTGGGGAAAAACTGTTTTTT. As protein: CASSLDPGGEKLFF. Looking up the rest from reference TRBV5-4 and TRBJ1-4 gives the full variable domain: ETGVTQSPTHLIKTRGQQVTLRCSSQSGHNTVSWYQQALGQGPQFIFQYYREEENGRGNFPPRFSGLQFPNYSSELNVNALELDDSALYLCASSLDPGGEKLFFGSGTQLSVL.

The chain links TRBV3-1 (or the pseudogene TRBV3-2) to TRBJ2-1; no clear D. Per the germline V gene, CDR1 is LGHDT and CDR2 is YNNKEL (reference sequence). Trimming pared 3 bases from V and 7 bases from J, leaving 4 bases between. This CDR3 is 11 amino acids long. The CDR3: CASSHGNEQFF. CDR3 DNA: TGTGCCAGCAGCCACGGGAATGAGCAGTTCTTC.

The chain couples TRBV25-1 to TRBJ2-5, with TRBD1 identical over 10 bases. The CDR3 runs 15 residues. CDR1 and CDR2 (germline): MGHDK, SYGVNS. The V segment lost 6 bases and the J segment 5 bases; nucleotides outside the gene matches: 9. CDR3 DNA sequence: TGTGCCAGCAGCCCCCCGACAGGGGGCGCGGAGACCCAGTACTTC. Protein sequence: CASSPPTGGAETQYF.